Included here is one TCR beta chain sequence, with context. The data were obtained in a study of T-cell reconstitution after alpha-beta-depleted transplantation in children. In germline, CDR1 is DFQATT, CDR2 SNEGSKA (reference sequence). Trimming shortened V by 6 bases and J by 4 bases, and 13 bases separated the two germline ends. This CDR3 has 14 residues. Unique molecular identifiers featured in how the TCRbeta library was prepared. TCRdb ran MiXCR on the PCR reads and lists one entry per CDR3 protein. The repertoire holds hundreds of thousands of distinct CDR3 sequences, with 10% to 15% as singletons.

The receptor comes from a male patient under 18 who had a stem cell transplant for acute myeloid leukemia, so the T cells may come from the graft donor. The specimen comprised PBMCs, mostly from graft donor cells, sampled 360 days after TCRalphabeta/CD19-depleted stem cell transplant. J is TRBJ2-6 and V is TRBV20-1, with D perhaps matching TRBD1 (6 bases). The CDR3 region is CSAQTGMGANVLTF. As DNA, the CDR3 is TGCAGTGCCCAAACAGGGATGGGGGCCAACGTCCTGACTTTC.